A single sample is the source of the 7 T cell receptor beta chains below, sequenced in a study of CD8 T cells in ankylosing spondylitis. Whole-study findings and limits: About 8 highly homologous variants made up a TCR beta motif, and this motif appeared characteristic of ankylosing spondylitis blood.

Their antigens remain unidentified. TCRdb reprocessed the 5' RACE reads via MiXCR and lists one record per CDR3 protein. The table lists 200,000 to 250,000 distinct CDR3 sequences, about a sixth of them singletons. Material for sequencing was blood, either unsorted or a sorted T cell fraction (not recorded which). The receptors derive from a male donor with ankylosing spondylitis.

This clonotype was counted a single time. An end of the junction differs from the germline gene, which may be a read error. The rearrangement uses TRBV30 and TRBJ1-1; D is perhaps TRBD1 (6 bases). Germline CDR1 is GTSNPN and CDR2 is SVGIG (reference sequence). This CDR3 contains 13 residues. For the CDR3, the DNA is TGTGCCTGGAGTGCAGGGGAGAACACTGAAGTTTTCTTT. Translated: CAWSAGENTEVFF. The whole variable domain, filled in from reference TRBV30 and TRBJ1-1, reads SQTIHQWPATLVQPVGSPLSLECTVEGTSNPNLYWYRQAAGRGLQLLFYSVGIGQISSEVPQNLSASRPQDRQFILSSKKLLLSDSGFYLCAWSAGENTEVFFGQGTRLTVV.

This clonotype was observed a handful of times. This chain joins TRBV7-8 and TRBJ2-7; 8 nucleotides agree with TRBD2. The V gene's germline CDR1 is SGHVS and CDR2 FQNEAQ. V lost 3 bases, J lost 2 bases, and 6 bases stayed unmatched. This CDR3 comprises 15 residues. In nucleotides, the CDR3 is TGTGCCAGCAGCTTTCTCGGACTAGCTCCCTACGAGCAGTACTTC. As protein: CASSFLGLAPYEQYF.

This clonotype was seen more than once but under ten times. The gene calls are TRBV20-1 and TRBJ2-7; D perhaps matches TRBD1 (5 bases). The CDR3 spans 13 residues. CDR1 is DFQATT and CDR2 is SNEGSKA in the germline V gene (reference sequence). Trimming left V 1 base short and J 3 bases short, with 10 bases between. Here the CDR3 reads CSARGTIRYEQYF. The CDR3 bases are TGCAGTGCTAGAGGGACAATTCGCTACGAGCAGTACTTC.

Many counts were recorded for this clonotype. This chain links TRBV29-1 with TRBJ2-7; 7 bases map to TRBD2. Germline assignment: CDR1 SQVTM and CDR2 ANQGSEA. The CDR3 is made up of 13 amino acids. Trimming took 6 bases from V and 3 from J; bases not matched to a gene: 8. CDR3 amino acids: CSVRLAGVYEQYF. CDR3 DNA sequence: TGCAGCGTACGACTAGCCGGCGTCTACGAGCAGTACTTC.

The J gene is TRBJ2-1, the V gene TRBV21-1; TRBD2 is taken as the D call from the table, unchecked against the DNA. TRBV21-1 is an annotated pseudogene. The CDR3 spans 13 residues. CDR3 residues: CASKGLAGNEQFF. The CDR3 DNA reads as TGTGCCAGTAAAGGACTAGCGGGAAATGAGCAGTTCTTC.

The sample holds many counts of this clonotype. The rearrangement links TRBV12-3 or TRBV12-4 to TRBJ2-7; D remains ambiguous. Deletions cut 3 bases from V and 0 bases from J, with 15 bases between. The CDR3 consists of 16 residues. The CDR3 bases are TGTGCCAGCAGTTTGGTCTTGGGTGAAAGCTCCTACGAGCAGTACTTC. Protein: CASSLVLGESSYEQYF.

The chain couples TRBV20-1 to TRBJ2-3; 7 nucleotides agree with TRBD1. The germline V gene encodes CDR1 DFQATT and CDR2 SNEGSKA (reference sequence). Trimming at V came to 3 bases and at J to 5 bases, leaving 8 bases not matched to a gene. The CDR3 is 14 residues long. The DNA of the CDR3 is TGCAGTGCTAGGGGACAGCTCCGGGTAGATACGCAGTATTTT. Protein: CSARGQLRVDTQYF.